Listed below are T cell receptor beta chains from one sample, sequenced in a study of blood T cell repertoires in COVID-19. Some clones are missing from TCRdb's copy, which holds only in-frame ones; the method was immunoSEQ multiplex PCR. Counted here are hundreds of thousands of clones, almost 85% occurring once; the ten biggest clones make up approximately 5.1%. Sequencing was done on a sample of peripheral blood. These receptors all come from a man aged 50-60 years with active or convalescent COVID-19. Each CDR3 is given with its conserved first and last residue. The D gene is left open where the match is weak. A clone size is listed for some rows: how often the clone was seen (once, few, many), or a class if it is expanded.

>NA|NA|TRBV3-1/TRBV3-2|TRBJ1-1
CASSLQGGGRAFF
TGTGCCAGCAGCCTCCAGGGCGGGGGCAGAGCTTTCTTT
>once|NA|TRBV28|TRBJ1-5
CASSLHGGQPQHF
TGTGCCAGCAGTTTACACGGGGGTCAGCCCCAGCATTTT
>NA|NA|TRBV15|TRBJ1-2
CATSSYSLEGYGYTF
TGTGCCACCAGCAGTTACTCGTTGGAGGGGTACGGCTACACCTTC
>NA|TRBD1|TRBV5-1|TRBJ2-5
CASSRTGNPQETQYF
TGCGCCAGCAGCAGGACAGGGAATCCCCAAGAGACCCAGTACTTC
>NA|TRBD2|TRBV6-5|TRBJ2-1
CASSFPLAGGHNEQFF
TGTGCCAGCAGTTTCCCACTAGCGGGAGGGCACAATGAGCAGTTCTTC
>NA|NA|TRBV27|TRBJ1-2
CASSAHGGGYTF
TGTGCCAGCAGCGCCCACGGGGGGGGCTACACCTTC
>NA|TRBD1|TRBV15|TRBJ1-1
CATSRGGGQEAFF
TGTGCCACCAGCAGAGGAGGGGGACAGGAAGCTTTCTTT
>NA|NA|TRBV24-1|TRBJ1-1
CATSVLREVNTEAFF
TGTGCCACCAGTGTGTTACGGGAGGTGAACACTGAAGCTTTCTTT
>NA|TRBD1|TRBV19|TRBJ1-1
CASIQGASGTEAFF
TGTGCCAGTATACAGGGGGCATCGGGGACTGAAGCTTTCTTT
>few|NA|TRBV28|TRBJ1-1
CASSLLEEVNTEAFF
TGTGCCAGCAGTTTATTGGAGGAGGTGAACACTGAAGCTTTCTTT